The clone carrying this T cell receptor beta chain was seen only a few times. What it binds is not known. The sample is drawn from a study of early T cells in non-severe SARS-CoV-2 infection. At the level of the study: Bulk RNA taken from unsorted whole blood was sequenced, leaving chains unpaired. Findings and caveats of the study: Private and CD4 specificities were missed by VDJdb matching, skewed to anti-spike CD8.

Separate cDNA molecules each had unique molecular identifiers attached to them. TCRdb ran MiXCR on the 5' RACE reads and lists one entry per CDR3 protein. The data show tens of thousands of distinct CDR3 sequences, around 5% seen once. V gave up 6 bases and J gave up 0 bases; unmatched junction bases: 11. The CDR3 consists of 16 residues. Per the germline V gene, CDR1 is DFQATT and CDR2 is SNEGSKA (reference sequence). Sequencing was performed on whole blood. The receptor's source is an adult who was a healthcare worker with PCR-confirmed SARS-CoV-2 infection or an uninfected control (not recorded which). The gene calls are TRBV20-1 and TRBJ2-1, with TRBD2 matching 7 bases. The CDR3 protein is CSATRLASGSYNEQFF. The CDR3 nucleotides are TGCAGTGCCACCCGCCTAGCTAGCGGCTCCTACAATGAGCAGTTCTTC.